This TCR beta chain was sequenced for a study of shared clonotypes between healthy human individuals. Findings and limits, study-wide: Non-shared clonotypes had lower generation probabilities than those shared by all four donors. The expectation was that sequencing depth would affect clonotype sharing among donors.

Germline V lookup: CDR1 WSHSY, CDR2 SAAADI. The ends were cut back, 3 bases at V and 3 bases at J, with 8 bases in the middle. The CDR3 consists of 13 residues. Assay: immunoSEQ multiplex PCR; the TCRdb copy retains only in-frame clones and omits some. The sample includes 2 million to 2.5 million clones, roughly 93% of them seen just once. With regard to this clone: Its antigen remains unknown.

The sequenced material came from naive CD4+ T cells from PBMCs. Regarding subset: CD45RA+ positively selected. The sequence derives from a man aged 18 to 29 in good health. Some clones in this sample may be carry-over from other donors' samples. The V and J genes are TRBV10-2 and TRBJ1-1; no firm D call. The CDR3 bases are TGCGCCAGCAGTGAAAGGGAGGACACTGAAGCTTTCTTT. Protein product: CASSEREDTEAFF.